The 3 T cell receptor beta chains below were found in one sample sequenced in a study of cytomegalovirus exposure and HLA in healthy donors (dated by TCRdb to the late 2010s). Library prep was done by the immunoSEQ multiplex PCR assay. A mixture of 60 forward primers for TCR Vbeta segments and 13 reverse primers for TCR Jbeta segments was used in the multiplex PCR. The immuneACCESS repertoire file appears here via TCRdb, limited to in-frame rearrangements. These files lack a portion of the clones; in checked studies, under half of the deficit traces to unresolved V genes, and the cause of the others is not known. In this sample's table one finds about 54,000 clones. The top ten hold approximately 7% of the sample. The sequenced material came from PBMCs. Source of these receptors: a woman in her thirties or forties in good health and CMV-seronegative.

CDR3 amino acids: CASSRQGRDYGYTF. CDR3 sequence (DNA): TGTGCCAGCAGCCGACAGGGGAGAGACTATGGCTACACCTTC. This chain uses TRBV6-5 with TRBJ1-2; 8 nucleotides agree with TRBD1. V shed 6 bases and J 3 bases; nucleotides not matched to a gene: 6. The germline gives CDR1 MNHEY, CDR2 SVGAGI. The CDR3 covers 14 residues.

As to this clone: This sample also contains other DNA sequences that code for the same CDR3. V usage is TRBV4-1 and J usage is TRBJ1-5; D possibly corresponds to TRBD1 (5 bases). The CDR3 extends over 15 amino acids. CDR1 is MGHRA and CDR2 is YSYEKL in the germline V gene. V was cut by 0 bases and J by 6 bases, with 12 bases left in between. CDR3 nucleotides: TGCGCCAGCAGCCAAGATGCGGGGGGTCGTCAGCCCCAGCATTTT. Its translation: CASSQDAGGRQPQHF.

J is TRBJ2-5 and V is TRBV13; possibly TRBD2 for D (5 bases). CDR1 and CDR2 (germline): PRHDT, FYEKMQ (reference sequence). This CDR3 has 14 amino acids. V shed 1 base and J shed 1 base, with 7 bases lying between them. Here the CDR3 reads CASSLDLAQETQYF. CDR3 coding DNA: TGTGCCAGCAGCTTAGACCTAGCCCAAGAGACCCAGTACTTC.